This T cell receptor beta chain originates from a study of spatial heterogeneity in lung cancer. This clonotype was seen more than once but under ten times. The V segment lost 1 base and the J segment 5 bases; nucleotides outside the gene matches: 9. Germline V gene data show CDR1 as KGHSH and CDR2 as LQKENI. This CDR3 spans 17 amino acids. Specified time point: blood at routine non-recurrence follow-up after resection. Whole RNA from tumor, nontumor lung or frozen PBMC was sequenced unsorted. TCRdb re-called the 5' RACE reads with MiXCR, one entry per CDR3 protein. Among around 45,000 distinct CDR3 sequences listed, approximately 24% were seen once.

The sequence was obtained from a female donor with early-stage non-small cell lung cancer. The sample in question was PBMCs, obtained at follow-up. The chain carries TRBV18 and TRBJ2-5; 11 nucleotides line up with TRBD1. CDR3 residues: CASSPLSDRGLRETQYF. DNA for the CDR3: TGTGCCAGCTCACCACTATCGGACAGGGGGCTGCGGGAGACCCAGTACTTC.